This entry describes one TCR beta chain. The antigen remains unidentified. These data come from a study of T cell repertoires in cytomegalovirus infection. Across the whole study: CMV epitopes, recently identified HLA-C-restricted and well-studied HLA-B-restricted, were used. It was the public TCR beta signatures that indicated both CMV infection and matching HLA type. Study-wide findings and caveats: Using cumulative public TCR beta family frequency, the authors identified those who carried CMV together with the relevant HLA. HLA-C-restricted CMV clonotypes gave the most frequent clonotype in two of eight donors.

CDR1 MNHNS and CDR2 SASEGT come from the germline V gene. Between the trimmed V and J ends, which lost 5 bases and 4 bases, there was a span of 14 bases. The CDR3 contains 14 residues. TCRdb itself ran the reads through MiXCR, one entry per CDR3 protein. The sample includes about 900,000 distinct CDR3 sequences, 25% to 40% of them seen just once. The V and J genes are TRBV6-1 and TRBJ1-1, with a weak D call TRBD1 (5 bases). This clonotype originated in a human donor in good health (CMV status not recorded). Some clones in this sample may be carry-over from other donors' samples. The source material was cultured CD8+ T cells from PBMCs, sampled from culture after CMV antigen stimulation. This CDR3 reads CASSPDGTGTEAFF. The CDR3 DNA reads TGTGCCAGCAGTCCGGACGGGACGGGCACTGAAGCTTTCTTT.